The 13 T cell receptor beta chains listed next were all sequenced from one sample in a study of radiotherapy plus CTLA-4 blockade in lung cancer. Here immunoSEQ multiplex PCR was the method, and the copy in TCRdb shows in-frame clones only, minus some. The sample carries around 40,000 clones, 65% to 75% recorded once. The material sequenced was peripheral blood, taken from a patient treated with radiotherapy plus ipilimumab. The receptors shown here come from a human donor with non-small cell lung cancer who had stable disease on radiotherapy plus ipilimumab.

The chain employs TRBV15 and TRBJ1-1; unclear D gene. The germline CDR1 and CDR2 sequences are LNHNV and YYDKDF (reference sequence). This CDR3 is 18 amino acids long. V lost 0 bases and J lost 5, with 22 bases in between. CDR3 DNA: TGTGCCACCAGCAGAGATCGCGGCGGCCTTAGCTGGGTTACTGAAGCTTTCTTT. Protein sequence: CATSRDRGGLSWVTEAFF.

The chain has TRBV5-1 and TRBJ1-1; TRBD1 is a possible D gene (6 bases). The CDR3 contains 16 residues. CDR1 is SGHRS, CDR2 YFSETQ, per germline. Trimming cost V 4 bases and J 1 base, with 17 bases left between them. CDR3 residues: CASSRRQAGGNTEAFF. The CDR3 region has the DNA TGCGCCAGCAGCCGACGACAGGCGGGGGGGAACACTGAAGCTTTCTTT.

The chain joins TRBV28 to TRBJ1-2; D remains ambiguous. Trimming removed 5 bases at V and 5 bases at J, with 12 bases between. Germline lookup yields CDR1 MDHEN and CDR2 SYDVKM. The CDR3 is 13 amino acids. This CDR3 is CASSVRGWYGYTF. In nucleotides, the CDR3 is TGTGCCAGCAGTGTTCGGGGATGGTATGGCTACACCTTC.

The chain couples TRBV12-5 to TRBJ1-5, with D possibly being TRBD1 (6 bases). Trimming removed 7 bases at V and 4 bases at J, with 8 bases between. Germline assignment: CDR1 LGHNT and CDR2 FRNRAP. The length of the CDR3 is 12 residues. This CDR3 is CASAGENQPQHF. CDR3 in DNA: TGTGCTAGTGCAGGGGAGAATCAGCCCCAGCATTTT.

CDR3 sequence (DNA): TGCGCCAGCAGCTTCTTAGGGACAGGGTACGGGGCCAACGTCCTGACTTTC. Amino acids: CASSFLGTGYGANVLTF. J is TRBJ2-6 and V is TRBV5-1; 9 bases align to TRBD1. Germline V lookup: CDR1 SGHRS, CDR2 YFSETQ. Trimming at V came to 2 bases and at J to 4 bases, leaving 7 bases not matched to a gene. The CDR3 consists of 17 residues.

The CDR3 DNA reads TGCAGCGCCACGCCCGGGGAGGATACGCAGTATTTT. Protein product: CSATPGEDTQYF. The chain is built from TRBV29-1 and TRBJ2-3, with D perhaps matching TRBD2 (5 bases). V lost 7 bases and J lost 6, with 14 bases in between. Germline loops: CDR1 SQVTM, CDR2 ANQGSEA. This CDR3 region has 12 residues.

A single count supports this clone. The chain employs TRBV19 and TRBJ1-1; D ambiguous. The V gene's germline CDR1 is LNHDA and CDR2 SQIVND (reference sequence). This CDR3 is built from 11 residues. With 6 bases removed from V and 8 bases from J, the gap between germline ends came to 10 bases. CDR3 sequence (DNA): TGTGCCAGTAGGATGGCAGTGGAAGCTTTCTTT. This translates into CASRMAVEAFF. Drawing the rest from reference TRBV19 and TRBJ1-1, the complete variable domain is DGGITQSPKYLFRKEGQNVTLSCEQNLNHDAMYWYRQDPGQGLRLIYYSQIVNDFQKGDIAEGYSVSREKKESFPLTVTSAQKNPTAFYLCASRMAVEAFFGQGTRLTVV.

The chain joins TRBV11-3 to TRBJ2-5, with TRBD2 identical over 7 bases. The CDR3 contains 16 residues. The germline V gene encodes CDR1 SGHNT and CDR2 YENEEA. The ends lost 4 bases at V and 2 bases at J; junction bases unmatched: 10. The chain's CDR3 is CASSSPYTSDQETQYF. CDR3 bases: TGTGCCAGCAGCTCCCCCTACACTAGCGATCAAGAGACCCAGTACTTC.

This clone was seen a few times. The chain uses TRBV30 and TRBJ1-1; no reliable D call. With 3 bases removed from V and 5 bases from J, the gap between germline ends came to 10 bases. Germline CDR1 and CDR2: GTSNPN and SVGIG (reference sequence). The CDR3 spans 12 residues. CDR3 sequence (DNA): TGTGCCTGGAGGTCCCCCCCAACTGAAGCTTTCTTT. Its translation is CAWRSPPTEAFF.

V gene TRBV5-6 combines with J gene TRBJ2-5; the match to TRBD2 covers 9 bases. CDR1 is SGHDT, CDR2 YYEEEE, per germline. The CDR3 is made up of 16 amino acids. J was trimmed by 5 bases and V by 4 bases; bases with no gene match: 12. This CDR3 is CASSLYWRGGGETQYF. CDR3 nucleotide sequence: TGTGCCAGCAGCCTGTACTGGCGGGGGGGCGGGGAGACCCAGTACTTC.

This clone came up a few times. The rearrangement joins TRBV30 to TRBJ2-2; 8 bases map to TRBD1. Germline assignment: CDR1 GTSNPN and CDR2 SVGIG (reference sequence). The CDR3 length is 15 residues. Unmatched junction bases numbered 5, after V lost 3 bases and J lost 2 bases. The chain's CDR3 is CAWRGQVLNTGELFF. The CDR3 DNA is TGTGCCTGGAGGGGACAGGTCCTTAACACCGGGGAGCTGTTTTTT.

The rearrangement joins TRBV30 to TRBJ2-5; 7 nucleotides align to TRBD1. Per the germline V gene, CDR1 is GTSNPN and CDR2 is SVGIG (reference sequence). The CDR3 contains 13 residues. The ends lost 3 bases at V and 2 bases at J; junction bases unmatched: 3. The CDR3 here is CAWSTGQQETQYF. CDR3 coding DNA: TGTGCCTGGAGCACGGGACAGCAAGAGACCCAGTACTTC.

This sequence joins TRBV15 and TRBJ1-5; D remains ambiguous. The V and J ends lost 0 bases and 7 bases respectively, with 7 bases between them. Germline V gives CDR1 LNHNV, CDR2 YYDKDF (reference sequence). There are 13 residues in the CDR3. Written as DNA, the CDR3 is TGTGCCACCAGCAGAGAACCCCGGCAGCCCCAGCATTTT. It yields the protein CATSREPRQPQHF.